This T cell receptor beta chain was observed in a study of identical twins. This clonotype was counted a few times. Its antigen is unknown. Whole-study results and caveats: Sharing of beta out-of-frame sequences by twins showed a weaker excess.

TCRdb redid the calling of the 5' RACE reads with MiXCR, one entry per CDR3 protein. The sample yields 550,000 to 700,000 distinct CDR3 sequences, around 20% seen once. Germline V CDR1 and CDR2: SQVTM, ANQGSEA. Unmatched junction bases numbered 13, after V lost 6 bases and J lost 6 bases. This CDR3 spans 14 amino acids. These records were also assigned to another study, of T cells expressing NK-cell markers. Per that study: Underlying the TCR beta repertoires were sorted CD3+CD56+NKG2C+, CD3+CD56+NKG2C- and CD3+CD56-NKG2C+ T cells.

This clonotype was sampled from a woman younger than 35 in good health. The sequencing input was PBMCs. The rearrangement links TRBV29-1 to TRBJ2-7; 8 bases are shared with TRBD1. In DNA form, the CDR3 reads TGCAGCGTCCGATGGGGACAGGCGGCAGGCGAGCAGTACTTC. This encodes CSVRWGQAAGEQYF.